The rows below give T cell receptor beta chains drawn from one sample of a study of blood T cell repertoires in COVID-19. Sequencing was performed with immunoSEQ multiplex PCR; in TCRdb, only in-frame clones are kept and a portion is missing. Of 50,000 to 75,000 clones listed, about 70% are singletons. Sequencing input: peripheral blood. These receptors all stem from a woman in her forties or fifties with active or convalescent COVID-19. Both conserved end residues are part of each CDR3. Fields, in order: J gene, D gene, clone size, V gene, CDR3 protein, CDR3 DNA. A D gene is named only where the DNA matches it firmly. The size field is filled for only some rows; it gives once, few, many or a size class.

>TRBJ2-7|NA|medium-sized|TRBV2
CASTSDGRVQYF
TGTGCCAGCACCTCTGATGGGAGAGTGCAGTACTTC
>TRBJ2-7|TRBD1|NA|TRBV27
CASSLWTGYEQYF
TGTGCCAGCAGTTTATGGACAGGGTACGAGCAGTACTTC
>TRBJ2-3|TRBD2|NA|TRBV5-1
CASSPRLASGTDTQYF
TGCGCCAGCAGCCCTCGACTAGCGAGCGGCACAGATACGCAGTATTTT
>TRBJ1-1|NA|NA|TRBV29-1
CSVVDMNTEAFF
TGCAGCGTCGTGGACATGAACACTGAAGCTTTCTTT
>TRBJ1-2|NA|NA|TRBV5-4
CASSLENERIDGYTF
TGTGCCAGCAGCTTGGAAAACGAGAGGATAGATGGCTACACCTTC
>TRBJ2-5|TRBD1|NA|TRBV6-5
CASSEDRARETQYF
TGTGCCAGCAGCGAGGACAGGGCTAGAGAGACCCAGTACTTC
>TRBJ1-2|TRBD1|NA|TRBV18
CASSPTPGQGGNYGYTF
TGTGCCAGCTCACCTACTCCGGGACAGGGGGGGAACTATGGCTACACCTTC
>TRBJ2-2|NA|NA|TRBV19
CASSLATGRVGELFF
TGTGCCAGTAGTCTAGCGACAGGGCGAGTCGGGGAGCTGTTTTTT
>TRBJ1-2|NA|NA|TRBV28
CATSQRGGDRGYTF
TGTGCCACATCACAGCGGGGAGGGGATCGTGGCTACACCTTC
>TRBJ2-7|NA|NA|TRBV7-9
CASSPGQRSSYEQYF
TGTGCCAGCAGCCCAGGACAGAGATCCTCCTACGAGCAGTACTTC
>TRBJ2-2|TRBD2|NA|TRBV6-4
CASSQTGRANTGELFF
TGTGCCAGCAGTCAAACCGGGAGGGCTAACACCGGGGAGCTGTTTTTT
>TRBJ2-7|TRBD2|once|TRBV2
CASLRLGTSGLYEQYF
TGTGCCAGCCTACGACTGGGCACTAGCGGACTCTACGAGCAGTACTTC
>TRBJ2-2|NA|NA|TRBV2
CASSRQNMNTGELFF
TGTGCCAGCAGCAGACAAAATATGAACACCGGGGAGCTGTTTTTT
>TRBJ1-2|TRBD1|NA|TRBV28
CASTGRGLGYTF
TGTGCCAGCACGGGCAGGGGGCTAGGCTACACCTTC
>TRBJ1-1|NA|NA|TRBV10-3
CAISQGPEAFF
TGTGCCATCAGTCAGGGCCCTGAAGCTTTCTTT
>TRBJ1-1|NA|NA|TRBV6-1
CASSEYRETEAFF
TGTGCCAGCAGTGAATATCGGGAAACTGAAGCTTTCTTT
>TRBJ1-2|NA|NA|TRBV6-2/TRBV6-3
CASSETENYGYTF
TGTGCCAGCAGTGAGACAGAGAACTATGGCTACACCTTC
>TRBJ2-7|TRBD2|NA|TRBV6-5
CASSRLAGVEQYF
TGTGCCAGCAGTAGACTAGCGGGAGTTGAGCAGTACTTC
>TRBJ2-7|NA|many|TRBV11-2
CASSAGQFSYEQYF
TGTGCCAGCAGCGCGGGACAGTTCTCCTACGAGCAGTACTTC
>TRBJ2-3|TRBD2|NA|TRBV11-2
CASSLPLTSASTDTQYF
TGTGCCAGCAGCTTACCGCTGACTAGCGCCAGCACAGATACGCAGTATTTT
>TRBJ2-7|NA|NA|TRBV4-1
CASSQVSRYEQYF
TGCGCCAGCAGCCAAGTCTCGCGGTACGAGCAGTACTTC
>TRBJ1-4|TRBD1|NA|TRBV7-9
CASSEMGQGNEKLFF
TGTGCCAGCAGCGAAATGGGACAGGGGAACGAAAAACTGTTTTTT
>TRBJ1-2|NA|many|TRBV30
CAWSGAGYTF
TGTGCCTGGTCCGGAGCTGGCTACACCTTC
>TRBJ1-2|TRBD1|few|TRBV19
CASTLKGGGTDHYGYTF
TGTGCCAGTACCCTAAAAGGTGGGGGGACAGACCACTATGGCTACACCTTC
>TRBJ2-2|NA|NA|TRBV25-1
CASSAVPRTTNTGELFF
TGTGCCAGCAGTGCAGTCCCCCGGACAACTAACACCGGGGAGCTGTTTTTT
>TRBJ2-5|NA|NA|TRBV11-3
CASSRGTAEETQYF
TGTGCCAGCAGCCGGGGGACGGCCGAAGAGACCCAGTACTTC
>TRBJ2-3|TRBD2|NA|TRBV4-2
CASSHGLAGGPSTDTQYF
TGTGCCAGCAGCCATGGACTAGCGGGAGGGCCTTCCACAGATACGCAGTATTTT